This T cell receptor (beta chain) derives from a study of response to subunit inactivated influenza vaccine. Germline CDR1 SGHVS, CDR2 FQNEAQ. This CDR3 spans 14 amino acids. With 7 bases removed from V and 1 base from J, the gap between germline ends came to 11 bases. About this clonotype: Its antigen is not identified.

MiXCR was run by TCRdb on the RT-PCR reads, yielding one entry per CDR3 protein. The table records around 190,000 distinct CDR3 sequences, around a tenth of them present only once. Study-wide results and caveats: It was suggested by the authors that few new T cells are recruited by each seasonal influenza vaccination.

The V and J genes are TRBV7-8 and TRBJ2-1; D perhaps matches TRBD2 (5 bases). The TCR originated in a man aged 50 to 59 who received an inactivated influenza vaccine. Sequenced here: non-naive T cells sorted from PBMCs, sampled on the day of vaccination. The CDR3 DNA reads as TGTGCCAGCAAAGCGGAGCCTTCCTACAATGAGCAGTTCTTC. It specifies CASKAEPSYNEQFF.